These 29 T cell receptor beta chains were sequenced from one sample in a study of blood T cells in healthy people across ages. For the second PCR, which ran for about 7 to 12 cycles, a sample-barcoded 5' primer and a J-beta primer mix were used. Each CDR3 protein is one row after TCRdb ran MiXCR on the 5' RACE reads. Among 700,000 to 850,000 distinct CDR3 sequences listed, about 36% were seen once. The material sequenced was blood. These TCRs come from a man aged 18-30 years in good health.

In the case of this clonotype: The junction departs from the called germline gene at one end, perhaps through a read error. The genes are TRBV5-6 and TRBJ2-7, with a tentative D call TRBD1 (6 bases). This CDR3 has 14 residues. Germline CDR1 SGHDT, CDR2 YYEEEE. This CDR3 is CAGSFQGNAYEQYF. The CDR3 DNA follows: TGTGCCGGCAGCTTTCAGGGGAATGCCTACGAGCAGTACTTC.

CDR3 nucleotides: TGCAGTGCTAGACGAATCGCTCGAAATTCCGGTGAGCAGTACTTC. Its protein product is CSARRIARNSGEQYF. The chain links TRBV20-1 to TRBJ2-7; D ambiguous. The CDR3 spans 15 residues. Trimming stripped 2 bases from V and 7 bases from J, with 21 bases between. Germline V gene lookup returns CDR1 DFQATT and CDR2 SNEGSKA (reference sequence).

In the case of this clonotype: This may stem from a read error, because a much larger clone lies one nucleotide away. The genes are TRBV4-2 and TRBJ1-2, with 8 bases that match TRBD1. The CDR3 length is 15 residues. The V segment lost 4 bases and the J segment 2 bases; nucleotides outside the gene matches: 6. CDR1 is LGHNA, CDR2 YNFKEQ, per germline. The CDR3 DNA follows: TGTGCCAGCAGCCGGGGGGCAGGGGGCAACTATGGCTACACCTTC. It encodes CASSRGAGGNYGYTF.

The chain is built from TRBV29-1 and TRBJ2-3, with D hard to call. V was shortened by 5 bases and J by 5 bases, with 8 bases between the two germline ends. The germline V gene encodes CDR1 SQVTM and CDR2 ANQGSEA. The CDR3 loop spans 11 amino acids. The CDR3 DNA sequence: TGCAGCGTTCCGCTGGGAGATACGCAGTATTTT. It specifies CSVPLGDTQYF.

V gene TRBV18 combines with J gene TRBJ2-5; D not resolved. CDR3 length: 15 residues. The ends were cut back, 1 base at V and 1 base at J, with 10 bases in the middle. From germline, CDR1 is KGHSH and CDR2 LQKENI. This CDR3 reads CASSPRVGSQETQYF. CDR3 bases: TGTGCCAGCTCACCACGCGTAGGCTCCCAAGAGACCCAGTACTTC.

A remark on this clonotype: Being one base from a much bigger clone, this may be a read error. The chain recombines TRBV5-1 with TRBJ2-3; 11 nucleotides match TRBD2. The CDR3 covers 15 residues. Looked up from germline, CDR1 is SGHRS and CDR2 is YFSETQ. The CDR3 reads CTSSISGGAGDTQYF. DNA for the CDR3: TGCACCAGCAGCATTAGCGGGGGGGCCGGTGATACGCAGTATTTT. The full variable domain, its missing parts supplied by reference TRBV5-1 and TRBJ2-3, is KAGVTQTPRYLIKTRGQQVTLSCSPISGHRSVSWYQQTPGQGLQFLFEYFSETQRNKGNFPGRFSGRQFSNSRSEMNVSTLELGDSALYLCTSSISGGAGDTQYFGPGTRLTVL.

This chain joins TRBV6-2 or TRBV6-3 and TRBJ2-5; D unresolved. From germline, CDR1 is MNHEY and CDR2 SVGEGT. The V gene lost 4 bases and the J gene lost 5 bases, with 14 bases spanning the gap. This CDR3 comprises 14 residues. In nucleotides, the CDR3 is TGTGCCAGCAGTTCAGGACGGTCCGAGGAGACCCAGTACTTC. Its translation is CASSSGRSEETQYF.

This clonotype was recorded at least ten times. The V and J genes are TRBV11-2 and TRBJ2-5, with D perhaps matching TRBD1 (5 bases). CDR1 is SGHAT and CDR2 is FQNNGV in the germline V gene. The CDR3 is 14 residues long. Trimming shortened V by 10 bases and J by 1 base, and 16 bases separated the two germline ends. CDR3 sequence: CATGPSGSQETQYF. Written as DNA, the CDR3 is TGTGCCACAGGGCCCAGTGGGTCCCAAGAGACCCAGTACTTC.

In nucleotides, the CDR3 is TGCAGCGTTGAGGACGGCACAGATACGCAGTATTTT. Protein product: CSVEDGTDTQYF. The chain recombines TRBV29-1 with TRBJ2-3; no reliable D call. The CDR3 has 12 residues. The V and J ends lost 3 bases and 1 base respectively, with 5 bases between them. Per the germline V gene, CDR1 is SQVTM and CDR2 is ANQGSEA.

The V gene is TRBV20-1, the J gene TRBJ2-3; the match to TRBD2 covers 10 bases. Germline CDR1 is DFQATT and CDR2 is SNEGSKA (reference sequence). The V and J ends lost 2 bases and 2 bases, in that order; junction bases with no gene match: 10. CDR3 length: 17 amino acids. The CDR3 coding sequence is TGCAGTGCTAGACTGCATGGACTAGCGGCAATCACAGATACGCAGTATTTT. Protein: CSARLHGLAAITDTQYF.

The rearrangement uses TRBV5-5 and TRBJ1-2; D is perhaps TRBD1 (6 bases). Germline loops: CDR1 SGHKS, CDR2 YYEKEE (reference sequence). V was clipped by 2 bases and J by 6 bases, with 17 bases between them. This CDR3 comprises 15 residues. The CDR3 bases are TGTGCCAGCAGCTTTACTACCGTGAGGGGGGATGGCTACACCTTC. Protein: CASSFTTVRGDGYTF. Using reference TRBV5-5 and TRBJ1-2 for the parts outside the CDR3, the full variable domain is DAGVTQSPTHLIKTRGQQVTLRCSPISGHKSVSWYQQVLGQGPQFIFQYYEKEERGRGNFPDRFSARQFPNYSSELNVNALLLGDSALYLCASSFTTVRGDGYTFGSGTRLTVV.

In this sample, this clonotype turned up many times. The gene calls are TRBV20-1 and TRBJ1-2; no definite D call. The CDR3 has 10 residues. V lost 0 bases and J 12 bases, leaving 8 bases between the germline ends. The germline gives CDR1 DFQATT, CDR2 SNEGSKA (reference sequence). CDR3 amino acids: CSARERSDTF. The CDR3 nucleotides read TGCAGTGCTAGAGAACGAAGCGACACCTTC.

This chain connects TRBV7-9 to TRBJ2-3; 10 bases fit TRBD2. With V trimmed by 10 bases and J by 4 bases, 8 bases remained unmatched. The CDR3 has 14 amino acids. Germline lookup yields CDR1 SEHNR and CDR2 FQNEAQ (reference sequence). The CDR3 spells CATALAGVSDTQYF. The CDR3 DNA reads TGTGCCACGGCCCTAGCGGGGGTGTCAGATACGCAGTATTTT.

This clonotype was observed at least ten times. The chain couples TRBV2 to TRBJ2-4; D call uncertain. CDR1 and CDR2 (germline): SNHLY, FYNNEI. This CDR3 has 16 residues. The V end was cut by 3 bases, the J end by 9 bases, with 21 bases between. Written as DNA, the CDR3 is TGTGCCAGCAGTGACTCCGACACCCTGAAGATTGGCATTCAGTACTTC. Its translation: CASSDSDTLKIGIQYF.

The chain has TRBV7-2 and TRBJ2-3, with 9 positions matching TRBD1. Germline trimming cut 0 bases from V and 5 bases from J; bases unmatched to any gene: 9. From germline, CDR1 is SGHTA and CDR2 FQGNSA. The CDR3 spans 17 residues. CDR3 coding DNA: TGTGCCAGCAGCTTAGCGATGACAGGGGGGTCCAGAGATACGCAGTATTTT. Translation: CASSLAMTGGSRDTQYF.

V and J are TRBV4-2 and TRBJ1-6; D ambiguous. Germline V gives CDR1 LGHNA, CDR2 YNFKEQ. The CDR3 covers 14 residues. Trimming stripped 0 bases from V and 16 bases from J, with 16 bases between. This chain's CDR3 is CASSQERSAYRLHF. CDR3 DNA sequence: TGTGCCAGCAGCCAAGAAAGGAGTGCGTACCGACTCCACTTT.

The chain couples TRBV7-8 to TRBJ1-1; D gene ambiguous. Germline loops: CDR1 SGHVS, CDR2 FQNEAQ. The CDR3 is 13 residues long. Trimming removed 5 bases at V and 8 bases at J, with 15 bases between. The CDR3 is CASSMEGLAEAFF. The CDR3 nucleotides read TGTGCCAGCAGCATGGAAGGTTTAGCAGAAGCTTTCTTT.

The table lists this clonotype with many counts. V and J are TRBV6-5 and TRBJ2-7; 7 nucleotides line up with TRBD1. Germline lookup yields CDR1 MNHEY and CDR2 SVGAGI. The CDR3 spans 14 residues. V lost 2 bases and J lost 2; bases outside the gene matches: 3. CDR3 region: CASSYLGQAYEQYF. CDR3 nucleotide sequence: TGTGCCAGCAGTTACCTTGGACAGGCCTACGAGCAGTACTTC.

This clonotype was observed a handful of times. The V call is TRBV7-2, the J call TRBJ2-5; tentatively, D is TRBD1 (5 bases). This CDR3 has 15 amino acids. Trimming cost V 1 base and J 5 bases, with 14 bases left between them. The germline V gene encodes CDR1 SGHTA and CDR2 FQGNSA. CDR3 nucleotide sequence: TGTGCCAGCAGCTTAGGAAGCAGGGCTCGGGAGACCCAGTACTTC. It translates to CASSLGSRARETQYF.

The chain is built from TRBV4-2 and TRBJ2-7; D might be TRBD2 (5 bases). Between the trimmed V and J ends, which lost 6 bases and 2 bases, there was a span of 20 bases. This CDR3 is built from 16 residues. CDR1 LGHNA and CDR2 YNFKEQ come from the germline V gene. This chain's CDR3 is CASRNLKPTGTYEQYF. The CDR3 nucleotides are TGTGCCAGCAGGAATTTAAAGCCCACGGGAACCTACGAGCAGTACTTC.

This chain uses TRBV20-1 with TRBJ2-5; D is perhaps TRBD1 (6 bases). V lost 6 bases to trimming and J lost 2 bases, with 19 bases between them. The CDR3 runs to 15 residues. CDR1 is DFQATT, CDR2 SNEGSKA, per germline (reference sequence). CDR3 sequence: CSADGLRDTQETQYF. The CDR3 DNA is TGCAGTGCGGATGGACTTAGGGACACTCAAGAGACCCAGTACTTC.

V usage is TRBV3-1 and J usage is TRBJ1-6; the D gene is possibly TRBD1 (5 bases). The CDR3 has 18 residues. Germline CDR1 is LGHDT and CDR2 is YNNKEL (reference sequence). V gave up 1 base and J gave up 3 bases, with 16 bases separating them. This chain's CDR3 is CASSQGRKRTRYNSPLHF. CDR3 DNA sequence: TGTGCCAGCAGCCAAGGCCGGAAAAGGACACGCTATAATTCACCCCTCCACTTT.

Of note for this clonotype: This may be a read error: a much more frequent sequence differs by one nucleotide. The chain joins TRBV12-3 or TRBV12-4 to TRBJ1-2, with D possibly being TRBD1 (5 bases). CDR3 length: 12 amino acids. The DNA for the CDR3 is TGTGCCAGCAGTTGGGACCGGAATGGCTGCACCTTC. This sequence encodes CASSWDRNGCTF.

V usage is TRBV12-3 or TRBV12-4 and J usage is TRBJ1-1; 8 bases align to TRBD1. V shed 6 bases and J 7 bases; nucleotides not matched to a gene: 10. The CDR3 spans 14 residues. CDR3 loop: CASRLGQGGVEAFF. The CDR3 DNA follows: TGTGCCAGCAGACTAGGACAGGGAGGAGTTGAAGCTTTCTTT.

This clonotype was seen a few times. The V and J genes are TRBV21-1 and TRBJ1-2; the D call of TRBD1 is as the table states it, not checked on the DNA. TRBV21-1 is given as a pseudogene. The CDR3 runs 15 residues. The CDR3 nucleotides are TGTGCCAGCAGCGCCTCGGACAGTTCTAACTATGGCTACACCTTC. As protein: CASSASDSSNYGYTF.

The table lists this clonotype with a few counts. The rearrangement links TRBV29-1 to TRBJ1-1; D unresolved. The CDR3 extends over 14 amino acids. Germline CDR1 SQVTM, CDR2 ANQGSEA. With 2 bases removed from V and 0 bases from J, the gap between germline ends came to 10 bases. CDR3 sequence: CSVERPYMNTEAFF. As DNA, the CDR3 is TGCAGCGTTGAACGCCCCTACATGAACACTGAAGCTTTCTTT.

The chain's CDR3 is CASGSHTNTEAFF. The DNA for the CDR3 is TGTGCTAGTGGTTCCCACACGAACACTGAAGCTTTCTTT. J is TRBJ1-1 and V is TRBV12-5; D unresolved. This CDR3 region has 13 residues. The V gene lost 4 bases and the J gene lost 1 base, with 7 bases spanning the gap. Germline CDR1 and CDR2: LGHNT and FRNRAP.

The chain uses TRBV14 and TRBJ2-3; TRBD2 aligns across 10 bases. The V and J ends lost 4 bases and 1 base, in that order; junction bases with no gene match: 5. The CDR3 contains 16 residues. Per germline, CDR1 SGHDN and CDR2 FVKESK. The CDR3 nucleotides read TGTGCCAGCAGCCTCCTAGCGGGGGCGCGCACAGATACGCAGTATTTT. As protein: CASSLLAGARTDTQYF.

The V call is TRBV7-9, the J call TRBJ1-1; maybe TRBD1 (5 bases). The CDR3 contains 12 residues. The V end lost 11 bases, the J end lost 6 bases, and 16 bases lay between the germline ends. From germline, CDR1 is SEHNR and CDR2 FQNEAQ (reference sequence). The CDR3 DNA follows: TGTGCCGGAGGGGATGTCATCGCTGAAGCTTTCTTT. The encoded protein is CAGGDVIAEAFF.